Below are 15 T cell receptor beta chains sequenced from a single sample in a study of siplizumab effects on memory and regulatory T cells. Method: immunoSEQ multiplex PCR; TCRdb's copy keeps in-frame clones and lacks some. The sample holds some 73,000 clones, 93% seen once. The source material was CD8+ T cells sorted from blood. The source is a human donor in good health.

This chain uses TRBV28 with TRBJ2-7; 8 nucleotides agree with TRBD1. The V and J ends lost 5 bases and 4 bases, in that order; junction bases with no gene match: 19. The CDR3 is 18 residues long. Germline CDR1 MDHEN, CDR2 SYDVKM. The CDR3 nucleotides are TGTGCCAGCAGTCACCGCGCACTTGGACAGGGAGAGCCATACGAGCAGTACTTC. It is translated as CASSHRALGQGEPYEQYF.

This chain joins TRBV13 and TRBJ2-7; D possibly matches TRBD1 or TRBD2 (5 bases each). The CDR3 runs 16 residues. The germline CDR1 and CDR2 sequences are PRHDT and FYEKMQ (reference sequence). Trimming cost V 0 bases and J 5 bases, with 17 bases left between them. The CDR3 nucleotides are TGTGCCAGCAGCTTAGGCCATGGGGACCCTTTCGACGAGCAGTACTTC. This gives the protein CASSLGHGDPFDEQYF.

A few counts support this clone. CDR3 nucleotides: TGTGCCTGGTCAACTCCAGGGTACAACTATGGCTACACCTTC. Its protein product is CAWSTPGYNYGYTF. The gene calls are TRBV30 and TRBJ1-2; D possibly corresponds to TRBD1 (5 bases). CDR3 size: 14 residues. Germline V lookup: CDR1 GTSNPN, CDR2 SVGIG (reference sequence). With 5 bases removed from V and 2 bases from J, the gap between germline ends came to 15 bases.

This clone came up once. The chain has TRBV7-9 and TRBJ2-5; no definite D call. The J call is in doubt because the DNA end fits TRBJ2-7 better. CDR3 length equals 15 residues. Germline lookup yields CDR1 SEHNR and CDR2 FQNEAQ (reference sequence). The CDR3 reads CASSLSDFPAYEQYF. The DNA of the CDR3 is TGTGCCAGCAGCTTAAGCGACTTTCCGGCCTACGAGCAGTACTTC.

This chain links TRBV5-6 with TRBJ2-1, with 8 bases aligning to TRBD1. Germline loops: CDR1 SGHDT, CDR2 YYEEEE. Unmatched junction bases numbered 2, after V lost 2 bases and J lost 4 bases. The CDR3 has 14 amino acids. CDR3 sequence: CASSFGQGYNEQFF. For the CDR3, the DNA is TGTGCCAGCAGCTTCGGACAGGGATACAATGAGCAGTTCTTC. Looking up the rest from reference TRBV5-6 and TRBJ2-1 gives the full variable domain: DAGVTQSPTHLIKTRGQQVTLRCSPKSGHDTVSWYQQALGQGPQFIFQYYEEEERQRGNFPDRFSGHQFPNYSSELNVNALLLGDSALYLCASSFGQGYNEQFFGPGTRLTVL.

This chain joins TRBV5-8 and TRBJ2-7; TRBD2 might be the D (7 bases). The CDR3 extends over 15 amino acids. V lost 6 bases, J lost 1 base, and 17 bases lay in between. Germline-derived CDR1 and CDR2 are SGHTS and YDEGEE. The CDR3: CASTAGADQSYEQYF. In DNA, the CDR3 is TGTGCCAGCACCGCGGGGGCGGACCAATCCTACGAGCAGTACTTC.

The genes are TRBV5-8 and TRBJ2-3; D uncertain. The germline V and J ends were trimmed by 6 bases and 0 bases, with 14 bases remaining between them. The CDR3 has 15 residues. Germline V gene data show CDR1 as SGHTS and CDR2 as YDEGEE. CDR3 in amino acids: CASTVYQRSTDTQYF. Written as DNA, the CDR3 is TGTGCCAGCACCGTGTACCAGCGTAGCACAGATACGCAGTATTTT.

The V gene is TRBV27, the J gene TRBJ1-2; no firm D call. Germline CDR1 and CDR2: MNHEY and SMNVEV (reference sequence). V lost 0 bases and J 6 bases, leaving 8 bases between the germline ends. The CDR3 loop spans 13 amino acids. The CDR3 coding sequence is TGTGCCAGCAGTTTATCGGGTTTAGATGGCTACACCTTC. It yields the protein CASSLSGLDGYTF.

This chain's CDR3 is CASTPTGGLAGELFF. CDR3 bases: TGTGCCAGCACCCCTACGGGGGGCCTCGCCGGGGAGCTGTTTTTT. V is TRBV7-9 and J is TRBJ2-2, with D possibly being TRBD2 (7 bases). The V end lost 7 bases, the J end lost 6 bases, and 18 bases lay between the germline ends. CDR3 length equals 15 residues. Germline V gives CDR1 SEHNR, CDR2 FQNEAQ (reference sequence). Filled out from reference TRBV7-9 and TRBJ2-2, the complete variable domain reads DTGVSQNPRHKITKRGQNVTFRCDPISEHNRLYWYRQTLGQGPEFLTYFQNEAQLEKSRLLSDRFSAERPKGSFSTLEIQRTEQGDSAMYLCASTPTGGLAGELFFGEGSRLTVL.

The rearrangement joins TRBV7-9 to TRBJ2-1; TRBD2 matches at 7 bases. The CDR3 runs to 16 residues. CDR1 SEHNR and CDR2 FQNEAQ come from the germline V gene (reference sequence). J was trimmed by 7 bases and V by 3 bases; bases with no gene match: 12. CDR3 amino acids: CASSFTESGNGNEQFF. The DNA of the CDR3 is TGTGCCAGCAGCTTCACAGAAAGCGGGAACGGAAATGAGCAGTTCTTC.

The chain couples TRBV4-3 to TRBJ1-1; no clear D. Germline lookup yields CDR1 LGHNA and CDR2 YSLEER. The CDR3 is 15 amino acids. V lost 1 base and J 7 bases, leaving 16 bases between the germline ends. The CDR3 spells CASSQVADWVDEAFF. CDR3 nucleotide sequence: TGCGCCAGCAGCCAAGTCGCCGACTGGGTGGATGAAGCTTTCTTT.

The gene calls are TRBV27 and TRBJ2-3; 12 positions agree with TRBD2. The CDR3 length is 18 residues. Germline trimming cut 2 bases from V and 4 bases from J; bases unmatched to any gene: 10. Germline CDR1 and CDR2: MNHEY and SMNVEV (reference sequence). CDR3 loop: CASSLTPGTSGFPDTQYF. CDR3 coding DNA: TGTGCCAGCAGTTTAACCCCCGGGACTAGCGGGTTCCCAGATACGCAGTATTTT.

This chain links TRBV27 with TRBJ2-2; 7 bases align to TRBD1. Trimming cost V 4 bases and J 7 bases; bases outside gene matches: 15. Germline assignment: CDR1 MNHEY and CDR2 SMNVEV (reference sequence). The CDR3 consists of 17 residues. Written as DNA, the CDR3 is TGTGCCAGCAGTTCGCCAAAAACAGGGGTTGGTATCGGGGAGCTGTTTTTT. It codes for CASSSPKTGVGIGELFF.

The chain combines TRBV5-4 with TRBJ2-1, with 8 bases lining up with TRBD2. The junction had 0 bases not matched to a gene; V was cut back by 0 bases and J by 4 bases. Germline V gives CDR1 SGHNT, CDR2 YYREEE (reference sequence). This CDR3 has 14 amino acids. The CDR3 DNA reads TGTGCCAGCAGCTTGGGCGGGGGGTACAATGAGCAGTTCTTC. Protein: CASSLGGGYNEQFF.

V and J are TRBV2 and TRBJ2-1; D perhaps matches TRBD1 (5 bases). This CDR3 spans 15 amino acids. Germline CDR1 and CDR2: SNHLY and FYNNEI. Trimming pared 6 bases from V and 7 bases from J, leaving 19 bases between. CDR3 loop: CASRSQGWVGNEQFF. In DNA form, the CDR3 reads TGTGCCAGCAGGTCCCAGGGTTGGGTGGGGAATGAGCAGTTCTTC.